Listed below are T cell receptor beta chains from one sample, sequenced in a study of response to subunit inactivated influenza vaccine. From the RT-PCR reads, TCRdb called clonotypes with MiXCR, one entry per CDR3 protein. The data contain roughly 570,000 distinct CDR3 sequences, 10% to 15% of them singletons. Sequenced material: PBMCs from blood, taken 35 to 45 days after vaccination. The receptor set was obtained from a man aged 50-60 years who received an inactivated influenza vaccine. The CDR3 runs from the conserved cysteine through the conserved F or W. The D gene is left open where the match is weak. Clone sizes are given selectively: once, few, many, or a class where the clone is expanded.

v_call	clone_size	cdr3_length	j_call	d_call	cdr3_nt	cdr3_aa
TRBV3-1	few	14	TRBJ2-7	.	TGTGCCAGCAGCCGTGGTATCAACTCCTACGAGCAGTACTTC	CASSRGINSYEQYF
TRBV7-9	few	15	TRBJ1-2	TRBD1	TGTGCCAGCAGCTTAGGTGACAGGGGATTCTATGGCTACACCTTC	CASSLGDRGFYGYTF
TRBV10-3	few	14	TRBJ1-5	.	TGTGCCATCAGTGGGGACACGAGGGATCAGCCCCAGCATTTT	CAISGDTRDQPQHF
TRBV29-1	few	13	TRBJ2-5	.	TGCAGCGTTGTCATGTATCGGGGAGAGACCCAGTACTTC	CSVVMYRGETQYF
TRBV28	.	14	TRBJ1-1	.	TGTGCCAGCAGTTTATGGGCGGTTTCAACTGAAGCTTTCTTT	CASSLWAVSTEAFF
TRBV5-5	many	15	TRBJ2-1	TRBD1	TGTGCCAGCAGCTTGCCGGGACAGGGGGTGTTTGAGCAGTTCTTC	CASSLPGQGVFEQFF
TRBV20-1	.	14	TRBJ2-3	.	TGCAGTGCTCCGAGCGGCCTGAGCACAGATACGCAGTATTTT	CSAPSGLSTDTQYF
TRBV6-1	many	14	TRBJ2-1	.	TGTGCCAGTGGTCGGGGGTTTGGGGACAATGAGCAGTTCTTC	CASGRGFGDNEQFF
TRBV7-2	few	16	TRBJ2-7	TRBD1	TGTGCCAGCAGCTTAGCGCTGGGACAGGGTAAATCCGAGCAGTACTTC	CASSLALGQGKSEQYF
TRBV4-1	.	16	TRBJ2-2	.	TGCGCCAGCAGCCAAGAACCAGGGGGGCTGGCCGGGGAGCTGTTTTTT	CASSQEPGGLAGELFF
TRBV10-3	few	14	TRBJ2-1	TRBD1	TGTGCCATCAGCCCGACAGGGGGAGGCGGTGAGCAGTTCTTC	CAISPTGGGGEQFF
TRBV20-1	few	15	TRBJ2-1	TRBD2	TGCAGTGCTAGAGACGGGACTAGCGGATACAATGAGCAGTTCTTC	CSARDGTSGYNEQFF
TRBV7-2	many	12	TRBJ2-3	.	TGTGCCAGCAGCCGACAGTCCAATGCGCAGTATTTT	CASSRQSNAQYF
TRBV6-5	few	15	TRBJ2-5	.	TGTGCCAGCAGTTACTCGAGAGGAAACCAAGAGACCCAGTACTTC	CASSYSRGNQETQYF
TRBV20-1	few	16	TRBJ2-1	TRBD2	TGCAGTGCTAGTGCATGGACTAGCGGGATGGGCAATGAGCAGTTCTTC	CSASAWTSGMGNEQFF
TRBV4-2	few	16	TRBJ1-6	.	TGTGCCAGCAGCCAAGAATCAGGCGCTTATAATTCACCCCTCCACTTT	CASSQESGAYNSPLHF
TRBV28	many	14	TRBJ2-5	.	TGTGCCAGCAGTTTACACGGGGCCCCGGGGACCCAGTACTTC	CASSLHGAPGTQYF
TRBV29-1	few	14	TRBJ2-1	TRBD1	TGCAGCGTTGACAGGACAGGTTCCTACAATGAGCAGTTCTTC	CSVDRTGSYNEQFF
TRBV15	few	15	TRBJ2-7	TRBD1	TGTGCCACCAGCAGGTTAGGGACAGGGGGCGACGAGCAGTACTTC	CATSRLGTGGDEQYF
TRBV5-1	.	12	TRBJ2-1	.	TGCGCCAGCAAGAGAAATAACAATGAGCAGTTCTTC	CASKRNNNEQFF
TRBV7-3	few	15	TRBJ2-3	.	TGTGCCAGCAGCTTAAAACTAGCTTCCACAGATACGCAGTATTTT	CASSLKLASTDTQYF
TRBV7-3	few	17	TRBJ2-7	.	TGTGCCAGCAGCTTAACTCTTCGGCAGGGGAGGAGGTACGAGCAGTACTTC	CASSLTLRQGRRYEQYF
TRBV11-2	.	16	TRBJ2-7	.	TGTGCCAGCAGCTTAGATCTACGTGGGGTAAACTACGAGCAGTACTTC	CASSLDLRGVNYEQYF
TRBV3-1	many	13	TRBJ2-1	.	TGTGCCAGCAGCTTCGGGCGAGGGGATGAGCAGTTCTTC	CASSFGRGDEQFF
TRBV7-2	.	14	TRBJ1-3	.	TGTGCCAGCAGCTCCGCCCGACAGGAGAACACCATATATTTT	CASSSARQENTIYF
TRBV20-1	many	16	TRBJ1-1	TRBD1	TGCAGTGCGTCAGGGGGTGAGGACAGGGCGGACACTGAAGCTTTCTTT	CSASGGEDRADTEAFF
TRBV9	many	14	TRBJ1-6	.	TGTGCCAGCAGCGTAGACAGGGTAGATTCACCCCTCCACTTT	CASSVDRVDSPLHF
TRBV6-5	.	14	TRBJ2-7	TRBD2	TGTGCCAGCAGTTCAGCGGGAAGCTCCTACGAGCAGTACTTC	CASSSAGSSYEQYF
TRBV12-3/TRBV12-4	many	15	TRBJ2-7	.	TGTGCCAGCAGTCCAGGGGGGTTGGGGGGCCACGAGCAGTACTTC	CASSPGGLGGHEQYF
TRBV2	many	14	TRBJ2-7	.	TGTGCCAGCAGTAGAACAGGATTCTCCTACGAGCAGTACTTC	CASSRTGFSYEQYF
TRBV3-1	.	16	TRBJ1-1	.	TGTGCCAGCAGCCAAGATGGTGAGGGGATGAACACTGAAGCTTTCTTT	CASSQDGEGMNTEAFF
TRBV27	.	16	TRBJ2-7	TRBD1	TGTGCCAGCAGTTTATCGGGGGACAGGGAAGTAGACGAGCAGTACTTC	CASSLSGDREVDEQYF
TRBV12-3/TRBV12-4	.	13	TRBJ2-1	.	TGTGCCAGCAGTTCCGGACTCGACAATGAGCAGTTCTTC	CASSSGLDNEQFF
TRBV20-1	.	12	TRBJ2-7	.	TGCAGTGCTAGAGACAGGGTGCGAGAGCATTACTTC	CSARDRVREHYF
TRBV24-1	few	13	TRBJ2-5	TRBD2	TGTGCCACCGGGCTAGCGGGACGAGAGACCCAGTACTTC	CATGLAGRETQYF